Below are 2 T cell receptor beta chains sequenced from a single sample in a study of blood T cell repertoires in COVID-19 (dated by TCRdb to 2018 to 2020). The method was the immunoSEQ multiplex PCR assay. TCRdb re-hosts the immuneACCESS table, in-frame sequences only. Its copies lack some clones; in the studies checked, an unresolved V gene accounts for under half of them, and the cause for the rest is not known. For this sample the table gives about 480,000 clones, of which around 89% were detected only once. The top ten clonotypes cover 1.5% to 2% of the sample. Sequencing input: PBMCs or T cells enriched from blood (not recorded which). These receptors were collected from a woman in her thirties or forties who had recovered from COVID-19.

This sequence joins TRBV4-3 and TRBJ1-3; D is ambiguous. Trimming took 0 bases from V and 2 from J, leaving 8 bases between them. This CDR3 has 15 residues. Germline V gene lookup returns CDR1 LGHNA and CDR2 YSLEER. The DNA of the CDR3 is TGCGCCAGCAGCCAAGACCGGGATCCTGGAAACACCATATATTTT. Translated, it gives CASSQDRDPGNTIYF.

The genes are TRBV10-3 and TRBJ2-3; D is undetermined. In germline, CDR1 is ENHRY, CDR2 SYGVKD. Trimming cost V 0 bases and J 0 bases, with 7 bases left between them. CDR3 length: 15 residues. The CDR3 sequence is CAISESRYSTDTQYF. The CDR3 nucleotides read TGTGCCATCAGTGAGTCGCGGTATAGCACAGATACGCAGTATTTT.